Sequencing of this T cell receptor (beta chain) was carried out in a study of T cells in Graves' hyperthyroidism and ophthalmopathy. It was RNA transcripts that yielded the amplified TCR beta CDR3 regions. The HTBI primer set was used in a first-round RT-PCR of the TCR CDR3. TCRdb fed the multiplex PCR reads into MiXCR, producing one record per CDR3 protein. This table holds about 580,000 distinct CDR3 sequences, just over 45% found once. This CDR3 spans 17 amino acids. V was pared by 3 bases and J by 0 bases, with 12 bases between. Germline V lookup: CDR1 LNHNV, CDR2 YYDKDF (reference sequence). The sequenced material came from peripheral blood or thyroid tissue (not recorded which). This chain links TRBV15 with TRBJ2-6, with a possible D match to TRBD1 (6 bases). The source of this sequence is a woman in her late teens or twenties with Graves' hyperthyroidism. CDR3 in amino acids: CATSSLSGASGANVLTF. The DNA for the CDR3 is TGTGCCACCAGCAGCTTATCAGGGGCCTCTGGGGCCAACGTCCTGACTTTC. Complete variable domain (other parts from reference TRBV15 and TRBJ2-6): DAMVIQNPRYQVTQFGKPVTLSCSQTLNHNVMYWYQQKSSQAPKLLFHYYDKDFNNEADTPDNFQSRRPNTSFCFLDIRSPGLGDTAMYLCATSSLSGASGANVLTFGAGSRLTVL.